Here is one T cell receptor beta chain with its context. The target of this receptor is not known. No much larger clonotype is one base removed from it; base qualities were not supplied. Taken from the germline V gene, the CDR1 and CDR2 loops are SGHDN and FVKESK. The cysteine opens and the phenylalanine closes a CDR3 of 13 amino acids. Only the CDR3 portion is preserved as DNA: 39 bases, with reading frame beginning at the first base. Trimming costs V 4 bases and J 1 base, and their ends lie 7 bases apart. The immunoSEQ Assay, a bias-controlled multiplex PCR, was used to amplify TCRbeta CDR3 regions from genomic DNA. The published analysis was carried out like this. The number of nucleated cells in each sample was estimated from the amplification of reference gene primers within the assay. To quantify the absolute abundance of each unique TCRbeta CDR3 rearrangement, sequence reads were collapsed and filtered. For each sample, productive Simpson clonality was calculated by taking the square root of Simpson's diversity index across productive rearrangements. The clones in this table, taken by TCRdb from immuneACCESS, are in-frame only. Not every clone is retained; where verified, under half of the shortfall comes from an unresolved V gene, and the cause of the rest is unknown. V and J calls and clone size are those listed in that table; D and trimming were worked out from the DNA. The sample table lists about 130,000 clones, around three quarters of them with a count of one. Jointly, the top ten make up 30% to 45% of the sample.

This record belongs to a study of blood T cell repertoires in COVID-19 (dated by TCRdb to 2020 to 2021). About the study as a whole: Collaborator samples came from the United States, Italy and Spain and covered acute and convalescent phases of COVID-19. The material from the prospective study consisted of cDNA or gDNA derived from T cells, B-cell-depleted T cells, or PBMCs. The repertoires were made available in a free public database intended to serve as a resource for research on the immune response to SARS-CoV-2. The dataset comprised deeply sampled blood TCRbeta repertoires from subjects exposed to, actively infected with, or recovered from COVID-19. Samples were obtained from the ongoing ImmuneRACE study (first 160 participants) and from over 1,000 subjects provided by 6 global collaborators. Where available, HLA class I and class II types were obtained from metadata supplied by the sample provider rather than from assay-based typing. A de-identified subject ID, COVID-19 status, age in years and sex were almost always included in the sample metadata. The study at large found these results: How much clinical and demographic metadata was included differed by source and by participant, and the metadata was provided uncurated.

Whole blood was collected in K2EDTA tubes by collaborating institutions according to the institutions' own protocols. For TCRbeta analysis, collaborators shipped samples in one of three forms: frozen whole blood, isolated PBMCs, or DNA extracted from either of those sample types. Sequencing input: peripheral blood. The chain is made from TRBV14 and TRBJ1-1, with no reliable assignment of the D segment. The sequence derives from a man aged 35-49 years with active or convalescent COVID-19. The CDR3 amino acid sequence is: CASSLTRNTEAFF. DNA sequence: TGTGCCAGCAGCCTAACACGGAACACTGAAGCTTTCTTT. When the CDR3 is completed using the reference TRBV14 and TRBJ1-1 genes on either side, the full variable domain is EAGVTQFPSHSVIEKGQTVTLRCDPISGHDNLYWYRRVMGKEIKFLLHFVKESKQDESGMPNNRFLAERTGGTYSTLKVQPAELEDSGVYFCASSLTRNTEAFFGQGTRLTVV.